These T cell receptor beta chains were read from a single sample in a study of tumor-infiltrating lymphocytes in primary liver carcinoma. TCRdb processed the multiplex PCR reads anew with MiXCR; each CDR3 protein has one entry. The sample includes around 120,000 distinct CDR3 sequences, approximately 70% seen only once; the top ten take about a tenth. The specimen was liver tumor tissue from sampling region 1. The receptors originated from an older woman with primary liver carcinoma and hepatitis B virus infection. The CDR3 runs from the conserved cysteine through the conserved F or W. A D gene is named only where the DNA matches it firmly. Rows give clone size only sometimes, using once, few, many, or a class for an expanded clone.

DNA	CDR3	D	J	size	V
TGCGCCAGCAGCCAAAGTGGGGCGGGAGCGGAGACCCAGTACTTC	CASSQSGAGAETQYF	TRBD2	TRBJ2-5	many	TRBV4-1
TGCGCCAGCAGCTGGGGACAGGGGCTTTCGTACGAGCAGTACTTC	CASSWGQGLSYEQYF	TRBD1	TRBJ2-7	many	TRBV5-1
TGTGCCAGCAGCTTAGACCTCCTTTCATCTGAAGAAAAACTGTTTTTT	CASSLDLLSSEEKLFF	.	TRBJ1-4	once	TRBV11-2
TGTGCCAGCAGCTTAGTGCGGGTGGGCACAGATACTCAGTATTTT	CASSLVRVGTDTQYF	.	TRBJ2-3	.	TRBV11-2
TGCAGCACTGAGGGGGGGAAGGCGGAAGCTTTCTTT	CSTEGGKAEAFF	.	TRBJ1-1	.	TRBV29-1
TGTGCCACCAGTGATTTGCGTGCAGGGGGCGATGAGCAGTTCTTC	CATSDLRAGGDEQFF	TRBD1	TRBJ2-1	.	TRBV24-1
TGTGCCAGCAGTTTTAGCGGGAGGTTATACAATGAGCAGTTCTTC	CASSFSGRLYNEQFF	TRBD2	TRBJ2-1	many	TRBV12-3/TRBV12-4
TGTGCCAGCAGCCAGGACACACGATTCTCCTATGGCTACACCTTC	CASSQDTRFSYGYTF	.	TRBJ1-2	many	TRBV14
TGTGCCAGCAGCTCCCCACTGGAAAGCTATGGCTACACCTTC	CASSSPLESYGYTF	.	TRBJ1-2	few	TRBV28
TGTGCCAGCGGTTGGAGTTACGCGAACACCGGGGAGCTGTTTTTT	CASGWSYANTGELFF	.	TRBJ2-2	few	TRBV7-9
TGTGCCAGCAGCTTAGGAACTAGCGGGAGGGTCTCGTATGGCCCCTACGAGCAGTACTTC	CASSLGTSGRVSYGPYEQYF	TRBD2	TRBJ2-7	once	TRBV11-2
TGTGCCAGCTGCTCGGGACAGGGAACCTACGAGCAGCACTTC	CASCSGQGTYEQHF	TRBD1	TRBJ2-7	.	TRBV11-2
TGTGCCAGCAACCCCGTGAGACTATCCTTTTACAATGAGCAGTTCTTC	CASNPVRLSFYNEQFF	.	TRBJ2-1	.	TRBV7-8
TGTGCCAGCAGCCGCGACTTGGGCGGCACAGATACGCAGTATTTT	CASSRDLGGTDTQYF	.	TRBJ2-3	many	TRBV7-8
TGTGCCAGCAGTTTACGTGGCGGTCGCGGGGGGACTGAAGCTTTCTTT	CASSLRGGRGGTEAFF	.	TRBJ1-1	many	TRBV28
TGTGCCAGCATCATAACTAGCGGGAACACCGGGGAGCTGTTTTTT	CASIITSGNTGELFF	TRBD2	TRBJ2-2	.	TRBV11-2
TGTGCCAGCAGCTTAGGGACAGGCTGTAATGAAAAACTGTTTTTT	CASSLGTGCNEKLFF	TRBD1	TRBJ1-4	once	TRBV5-4
TGTGTCGGAGAAAATAGCGGGGGTGTAGCCCAGTACTTC	CVGENSGGVAQYF	TRBD2	TRBJ2-5	.	TRBV25-1
TGTGCCAGTTCCTTAGCGGGAGCGGCCTACGAGCAGTACTTC	CASSLAGAAYEQYF	TRBD2	TRBJ2-7	.	TRBV18
TGTGCCAGCACCTTAGTAGGACAGGGTAGCTACACCTTC	CASTLVGQGSYTF	TRBD1	TRBJ1-2	.	TRBV11-2
TGTGCCAGCAGTATACCTGAAAGGGTAGAGACCCAGTACTTC	CASSIPERVETQYF	.	TRBJ2-5	.	TRBV28
TGTGCATGGAGTGCCCACCTTGGGGTGGCCAATCAGCCCCAGCATTTT	CAWSAHLGVANQPQHF	.	TRBJ1-5	.	TRBV30
TGTGTCAGCAGCCGCCACAGGCAGAGCTACGAGCAGTACTTC	CVSSRHRQSYEQYF	.	TRBJ2-7	.	TRBV5-5
TGTACCATCAGCCAGTGGGCAAATACGCAGTATTTT	CTISQWANTQYF	.	TRBJ2-3	.	TRBV11-3
TGTGCCAACGGCCCCTATAGCGGGAGAACACAAGAGACCCAGTACTTC	CANGPYSGRTQETQYF	TRBD2	TRBJ2-5	.	TRBV11-2
TGCGCCAGCAGCGCCAGACAGGGGAGCTCCTACAATGAGCAGTTCTTC	CASSARQGSSYNEQFF	TRBD1	TRBJ2-1	.	TRBV5-1
TGTACCAGCAGCTTAGAACCCCTAGCGGGTCCGGAGACCCAGTACTTC	CTSSLEPLAGPETQYF	TRBD2	TRBJ2-5	.	TRBV11-3
TGCGCCAGCAGCTTGACGGCCACCGGGCCACCGGTCTGGAATGAGCAGTTCTTC	CASSLTATGPPVWNEQFF	.	TRBJ2-1	.	TRBV5-1
TGTGCCGGCCGCCTGGGGGGGGGAGGCGAAAAACTGTTTTTT	CAGRLGGGGEKLFF	.	TRBJ1-4	.	TRBV6-6
TGTGTCAGCACTTCCAGGGGTTACGAGCAATACTTC	CVSTSRGYEQYF	.	TRBJ2-7	.	TRBV6-5
TGCAGCGCCCGGCACAGGATCCTGAACACTGAAGCTTTCTTT	CSARHRILNTEAFF	.	TRBJ1-1	.	TRBV29-1
TGCGCCAGCAGCCCTGGACAAATTTACACTGAAGCTTTCTTT	CASSPGQIYTEAFF	.	TRBJ1-1	few	TRBV5-1
TGCGCCAGCAGCTCGGAAGTTGGCGGGGAGCTGTTTTTT	CASSSEVGGELFF	.	TRBJ2-2	.	TRBV5-1
TGTGCCAGCAGCCCCCGGACAGGGCTGAACACTGAAGCTTTCTTT	CASSPRTGLNTEAFF	TRBD1	TRBJ1-1	few	TRBV5-5
TGTGCCAGCTCACCGCCACCTTATATGGGGTACGAGCAGTACTTC	CASSPPPYMGYEQYF	.	TRBJ2-7	.	TRBV18